These T cell receptor beta chains were read from a single sample in a study of blood T cell repertoires in COVID-19. The repertoire was sequenced with immunoSEQ multiplex PCR; TCRdb's copy has only in-frame clones and lacks some. The table shows roughly 350,000 clones, with roughly 90% occurring only once. Sequenced sample: peripheral blood. The source of these receptors is a woman in her fifties or sixties with active or convalescent COVID-19. Both conserved end residues are trimmed from each CDR3. Not all rows give a size; the values are once, few, many and, for expanded clones, a class.

clone size	V gene	CDR3 protein
-	TRBV9	ASSVGGGPTTDTQY
-	TRBV29-1	SATTGTYEQY
-	TRBV18	ASSPPFQSVFSGNTIY
-	TRBV5-4	ASSLDTGNTIY
-	TRBV2	ASIGLAGVTGELF
few	TRBV7-2	ASSPNGRGTEAF
-	TRBV11-1	ASSLRTGGDEAF
-	TRBV30	AWSVVGTSGTYNEQF
-	TRBV4-1	ASSQETGTSFSYEQY
-	TRBV28	ASRSHQVTSETQY
-	TRBV5-1	ASSLDGTTSGNTIY
few	TRBV5-1	ASSSTTGSTEAF
-	TRBV20-1	SASGRATNEKLF
-	TRBV4-3	ASSQDRGFGYEQY
-	TRBV9	ASSVSVETGAF
-	TRBV5-1	ASSYPGTEDGYT
once	TRBV7-2	ASSLDREYGYT
-	TRBV28	ASSTVGLAETSTDTQY
-	TRBV11-2	ASSHGGRTGGEQY
once	TRBV2	ASTQTPGATDTQY
few	TRBV5-4	ASSGTGKNTGELF
-	TRBV29-1	SVGRQHGTVRYEQY
-	TRBV29-1	SARGDMNTEAF
-	TRBV27	ASRPGQLYEQY
-	TRBV4-3	ASSQEQGTGELF
-	TRBV3-1/TRBV3-2	ASSQYPGGPRTDTQY
-	TRBV19	ASSLLLAGGTDTQY